This T cell receptor beta chain was sequenced in a study of T cell changes during pregnancy in multiple sclerosis. This CDR3 is built from 17 residues. Germline V gives CDR1 LGHNA, CDR2 YSLEER. The V segment lost 4 bases and the J segment 8 bases; nucleotides outside the gene matches: 16. Data came from immunoSEQ multiplex PCR; TCRdb stores just in-frame clones and leaves some out. Of roughly 93,000 clones in the sample, 91% are singletons; the top ten hold 1.5% to 2%. This TCR came from a female donor in good health, enrolled as a control in a pregnancy study. Sequenced material: peripheral blood, taken in the first trimester of pregnancy. The rearrangement joins TRBV4-3 to TRBJ1-3; 8 bases fit TRBD1. For the CDR3, the DNA is TGCGCCAGCAGCCCGCGGGGACGGACAGGGACATTAGACACCATATATTTT. Translation gives CASSPRGRTGTLDTIYF.